This T cell receptor beta chain came from a study of response to subunit inactivated influenza vaccine. CDR3 length: 14 amino acids. Trimming stripped 6 bases from V and 2 bases from J, with 11 bases between. TCRdb reanalysed the RT-PCR reads using MiXCR and keeps one entry per CDR3 protein. The profile shows a few hundred thousand distinct CDR3 sequences, about 15% of them singletons. The sequence was collected from a man aged 45 to 65 who received an inactivated influenza vaccine. This chain connects TRBV12-3 or TRBV12-4 to TRBJ2-1; D not resolved. The source material was PBMCs from blood, sampled approximately 12 days after vaccination. Here the CDR3 reads CASSRRAPYNEQFF. The CDR3 DNA follows: TGTGCCAGCAGCCGCCGGGCACCCTACAATGAGCAGTTCTTC.